Shown below are 25 T cell receptor beta chains from a single sample sequenced in a study of cytomegalovirus exposure and HLA in healthy donors. 13 Jbeta primers and 60 Vbeta primers were used for the PCR. The assay was immunoSEQ multiplex PCR, and TCRdb's table has in-frame clones only and misses some. The sample lists about 150,000 clones; around 9.7% were seen once. Sequenced material: PBMCs. The receptors here all came from a man aged 50-60 years in good health and CMV-seronegative.

V is TRBV30 and J is TRBJ1-6, with D possibly matching TRBD1 (5 bases). Looked up from germline, CDR1 is GTSNPN and CDR2 is SVGIG (reference sequence). The length of the CDR3 is 16 residues. V lost 3 bases to trimming and J lost 0 bases, with 12 bases between them. The CDR3 sequence is CAWSQYGGSYNSPLHF. DNA of the CDR3: TGTGCCTGGAGCCAATACGGGGGCTCCTATAATTCACCCCTCCACTTT. The full variable domain, in which reference TRBV30 and TRBJ1-6 provide the parts outside the CDR3, is SQTIHQWPATLVQPVGSPLSLECTVEGTSNPNLYWYRQAAGRGLQLLFYSVGIGQISSEVPQNLSASRPQDRQFILSSKKLLLSDSGFYLCAWSQYGGSYNSPLHFGNGTRLTVT.

The table lists this clone with a few counts. The chain is built from TRBV9 and TRBJ2-7; D is unresolved. The germline CDR1 and CDR2 sequences are SGDLS and YYNGEE. V was trimmed by 4 bases and J by 1 base, leaving 12 bases between them. This CDR3 has 14 amino acids. CDR3 DNA sequence: TGTGCCAGCAGCCAGGCGAGTTCGTCCTACGAGCAGTACTTC. Encoded protein: CASSQASSSYEQYF.

This clone has only a few counts. The J gene is TRBJ1-5, the V gene TRBV6-1; TRBD1 agrees at 8 bases. Germline CDR1 and CDR2: MNHNS and SASEGT. The J segment lost 2 bases and the V segment lost 3 bases, leaving 6 bases of the junction unmatched. This CDR3 region has 16 residues. CDR3 in DNA: TGTGCCAGCAGTGATTTCAGGGGGCGCGGCAATCAGCCCCAGCATTTT. This sequence encodes CASSDFRGRGNQPQHF.

The chain is built from TRBV5-1 and TRBJ1-5; D unclear. V was trimmed by 0 bases and J by 7 bases, leaving 11 bases between them. CDR1 SGHRS and CDR2 YFSETQ come from the germline V gene. The CDR3 has 14 amino acids. CDR3 sequence: CASSLDQAGQPQHF. Here the CDR3 DNA reads TGCGCCAGCAGCTTGGATCAGGCTGGCCAGCCCCAGCATTTT.

This clone came up once. This chain uses TRBV5-1 with TRBJ2-5, with TRBD2 as a possible D gene (5 bases). Germline V gives CDR1 SGHRS, CDR2 YFSETQ. This CDR3 is 18 amino acids long. Trimming took 1 base from V and 3 from J, leaving 22 bases between them. Written as DNA, the CDR3 is TGCGCCAGCAGCTTGCATGTTGCGCCTAGCCGCAACGAAGAGACCCAGTACTTC. It encodes CASSLHVAPSRNEETQYF.

This clone appeared a few times. At one of its ends the junction is not consistent with the germline gene, which may arise from a read error. The CDR3 DNA sequence: TGTGCCAGCAGCCCGGGACTAGCCTCCGACGAGCAGTACTTC. It codes for CASSPGLASDEQYF. The chain joins TRBV11-3 to TRBJ2-7; 9 bases line up with TRBD2. The CDR3 sequence is 14 residues long. Germline loops: CDR1 SGHNT, CDR2 YENEEA.

The chain couples TRBV2 to TRBJ2-7; 14 bases match TRBD2. CDR3 size: 17 residues. Germline V CDR1 and CDR2: SNHLY, FYNNEI. The V segment lost 8 bases and the J segment 7 bases; nucleotides outside the gene matches: 16. The CDR3 bases are TGTGCCAGCCTCGGGACTAGCGGGAGAGCTACCCCCCGGGAGCAGTACTTC. Translating it yields CASLGTSGRATPREQYF.

This clone has only a few counts. The chain couples TRBV9 to TRBJ1-1; D not resolved. Germline V gene lookup returns CDR1 SGDLS and CDR2 YYNGEE. V shed 4 bases and J shed 7 bases, with 20 bases lying between them. The CDR3 loop spans 15 amino acids. The CDR3 nucleotides read TGTGCCAGCAGCCCCCAAGTAACGATCGGCGGTGAAGCTTTCTTT. As protein: CASSPQVTIGGEAFF. The full variable domain, completed using reference TRBV9 and TRBJ1-1, is DSGVTQTPKHLITATGQRVTLRCSPRSGDLSVYWYQQSLDQGLQFLIQYYNGEERAKGNILERFSAQQFPDLHSELNLSSLELGDSALYFCASSPQVTIGGEAFFGQGTRLTVV.

The chain is built from TRBV7-2 and TRBJ2-1, with 7 bases matching TRBD2. Germline V CDR1 and CDR2: SGHTA, FQGNSA. CDR3 length equals 15 residues. V lost 1 base and J lost 6; bases outside the gene matches: 6. The CDR3: CASSLGGRTGNEQFF. Written as DNA, the CDR3 is TGTGCCAGCAGCTTAGGCGGGAGAACGGGCAATGAGCAGTTCTTC.

The gene calls are TRBV9 and TRBJ1-1, with D tentatively TRBD1 (6 bases). CDR3 size: 15 residues. Germline CDR1 and CDR2: SGDLS and YYNGEE. V lost 0 bases to trimming and J lost 4 bases, with 13 bases between them. As DNA, the CDR3 is TGTGCCAGCAGCGTAGTCTCGGGGGGCGTCACTGAAGCTTTCTTT. Translation: CASSVVSGGVTEAFF.

This rearrangement joins TRBV11-2 to TRBJ2-1; 10 positions match TRBD2. The CDR3 contains 15 residues. Germline V gene data show CDR1 as SGHAT and CDR2 as FQNNGV. Losses at the gene ends were 5 bases for V and 4 bases for J; bases not matched to a gene: 5. CDR3 sequence (DNA): TGTGCCAGCAGCCCGCTAGCGGGGGCTTACAATGAGCAGTTCTTC. Its translation: CASSPLAGAYNEQFF. The whole variable domain, remainder taken from reference TRBV11-2 and TRBJ2-1, is EAGVAQSPRYKIIEKRQSVAFWCNPISGHATLYWYQQILGQGPKLLIQFQNNGVVDDSQLPKDRFSAERLKGVDSTLKIQPAKLEDSAVYLCASSPLAGAYNEQFFGPGTRLTVL.

The chain joins TRBV19 to TRBJ2-2, with a weak D call TRBD1 (6 bases). The CDR3 spans 14 residues. CDR1 and CDR2 from the germline V gene are LNHDA and SQIVND (reference sequence). V shed 6 bases and J shed 5 bases, with 13 bases lying between them. The CDR3 protein is CASSTSGQTGELFF. CDR3 bases: TGTGCCAGTAGCACATCCGGACAGACCGGGGAGCTGTTTTTT.

CDR3 sequence reads: CASSQGIRGTGELFF. The CDR3 DNA sequence: TGTGCCAGCAGTCAGGGAATTAGAGGCACCGGGGAGCTGTTTTTT. The chain has TRBV5-8 and TRBJ2-2, with D possibly TRBD1 on 5 matching bases. The CDR3 is 15 residues long. V was clipped by 5 bases and J by 4 bases, with 15 bases between them. Germline V CDR1 and CDR2: SGHTS, YDEGEE.

The genes are TRBV28 and TRBJ2-7, with 7 positions matching TRBD2. The V gene end was trimmed by 6 bases and the J gene end by 4 bases; junction bases not matched to a gene: 6. The CDR3 totals 13 residues. CDR1 MDHEN and CDR2 SYDVKM come from the germline V gene. CDR3 sequence reads: CASSPAGLYEQYF. In DNA, the CDR3 is TGTGCCAGCAGCCCAGCGGGACTATACGAGCAGTACTTC.

The chain carries TRBV9 and TRBJ2-1; D gene uncertain. CDR1 and CDR2 from the germline V gene are SGDLS and YYNGEE. V was clipped by 2 bases and J by 9 bases, with 12 bases between them. The CDR3 consists of 13 residues. Here the CDR3 DNA reads TGTGCCAGCAGCGTCGAGGCAAGACGTGAGCAGTTCTTC. Residues: CASSVEARREQFF. Together with reference TRBV9 and TRBJ2-1, the CDR3 gives the full variable domain: DSGVTQTPKHLITATGQRVTLRCSPRSGDLSVYWYQQSLDQGLQFLIQYYNGEERAKGNILERFSAQQFPDLHSELNLSSLELGDSALYFCASSVEARREQFFGPGTRLTVL.

V gene TRBV19 combines with J gene TRBJ2-7; weak D call: TRBD2 (6 bases). Trimming took 1 base from V and 2 from J, leaving 15 bases between them. The germline CDR1 and CDR2 sequences are LNHDA and SQIVND (reference sequence). There are 16 residues in the CDR3. CDR3: CASSIARRGLTYEQYF. The DNA of the CDR3 is TGTGCCAGTAGTATAGCCCGGAGGGGACTTACCTACGAGCAGTACTTC.

The rearrangement uses TRBV10-1 and TRBJ2-1; TRBD2 agrees at 10 bases. The CDR3 consists of 14 residues. Germline assignment: CDR1 WNHNN and CDR2 SYGVQD (reference sequence). The V and J ends lost 5 bases and 6 bases, in that order; junction bases with no gene match: 4. CDR3 sequence (DNA): TGCGCCAGCAGTTTAGCGGGGGGCTTCAATGAGCAGTTCTTC. Its translation is CASSLAGGFNEQFF.

The V and J genes are TRBV14 and TRBJ2-1, with D unresolved. The V and J ends lost 1 base and 2 bases respectively, with 9 bases between them. The CDR3 runs 15 residues. Germline assignment: CDR1 SGHDN and CDR2 FVKESK. CDR3 nucleotides: TGTGCCAGCAGCCAAGTTACCGGTCCCTACAATGAGCAGTTCTTC. It yields the protein CASSQVTGPYNEQFF.

The chain links TRBV6-1 to TRBJ1-2; 10 nucleotides align to TRBD1. V shed 6 bases, J shed 4 bases, and the junction held 8 bases outside the gene matches. Looked up from germline, CDR1 is MNHNS and CDR2 is SASEGT. The CDR3 covers 15 residues. CDR3 protein: CASRGDRGSFYGYTF. In DNA, the CDR3 is TGTGCCAGCAGGGGGGACAGGGGTTCTTTCTATGGCTACACCTTC.

This rearrangement joins TRBV2 to TRBJ1-2, with 9 bases lining up with TRBD1. Germline-derived CDR1 and CDR2 are SNHLY and FYNNEI. The junction had 6 bases not matched to a gene; V was cut back by 7 bases and J by 3 bases. The CDR3 contains 14 residues. The CDR3: CASIQDRGDYGYTF. Written as DNA, the CDR3 is TGTGCCAGCATTCAAGACAGGGGGGACTATGGCTACACCTTC.

This chain uses TRBV19 with TRBJ1-2; 7 nucleotides agree with TRBD1. V dropped 5 bases and J dropped 4; count of bases not matched to a gene: 7. This CDR3 is 14 amino acids long. The germline CDR1 and CDR2 sequences are LNHDA and SQIVND (reference sequence). This chain's CDR3 is CASSLGTDFYGYTF. CDR3 nucleotide sequence: TGTGCCAGTAGTCTTGGGACAGACTTCTATGGCTACACCTTC.

This clone was counted at least ten times. The rearrangement links TRBV6-1 to TRBJ2-7; the D gene is possibly TRBD1 (6 bases). The CDR3 spans 14 residues. The V end was cut by 8 bases, the J end by 0 bases, with 14 bases between. Germline values: CDR1 MNHNS, CDR2 SASEGT. Here the CDR3 DNA reads TGTGCCAGCGATCTGGGGGACAACTCCTACGAGCAGTACTTC. It yields the protein CASDLGDNSYEQYF.

This sequence joins TRBV28 and TRBJ2-3; 9 nucleotides match TRBD2. This CDR3 comprises 16 residues. After removal of 2 bases from V and 2 bases from J, the junction contained 5 bases not matched to a gene. Per germline, CDR1 MDHEN and CDR2 SYDVKM. This chain's CDR3 is CASSLGLAGYTDTQYF. The CDR3 bases are TGTGCCAGCAGTTTAGGCCTAGCGGGATACACAGATACGCAGTATTTT.

This clone was recorded many times. V usage is TRBV6-1 and J usage is TRBJ2-3; 10 nucleotides align to TRBD2. The CDR3 length is 15 residues. V shed 2 bases and J 6 bases; nucleotides not matched to a gene: 5. The germline CDR1 and CDR2 sequences are MNHNS and SASEGT. The CDR3 DNA reads as TGTGCCAGCAGTGAAAAAAGCGGGGGGGCGGATACGCAGTATTTT. It encodes CASSEKSGGADTQYF.

This chain connects TRBV28 to TRBJ2-5; 7 bases are a match to TRBD1. The germline V gene encodes CDR1 MDHEN and CDR2 SYDVKM. Trimming cost V 5 bases and J 3 bases; bases outside gene matches: 6. The CDR3 contains 14 residues. The CDR3 protein is CASSPDRTKETQYF. CDR3 bases: TGTGCCAGCAGTCCGGACAGGACCAAAGAGACCCAGTACTTC.